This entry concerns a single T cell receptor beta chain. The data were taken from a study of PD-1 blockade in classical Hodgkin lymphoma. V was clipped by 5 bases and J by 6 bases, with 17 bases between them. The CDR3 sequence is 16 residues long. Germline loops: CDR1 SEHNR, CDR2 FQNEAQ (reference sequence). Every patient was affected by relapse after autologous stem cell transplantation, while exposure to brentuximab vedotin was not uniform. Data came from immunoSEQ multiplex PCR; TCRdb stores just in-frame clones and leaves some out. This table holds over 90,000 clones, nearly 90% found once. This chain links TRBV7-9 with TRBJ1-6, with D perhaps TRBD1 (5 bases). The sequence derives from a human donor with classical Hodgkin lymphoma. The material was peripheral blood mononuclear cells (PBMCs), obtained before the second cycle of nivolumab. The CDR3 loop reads CASSQAGEPSNSPLHF. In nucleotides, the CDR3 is TGTGCCAGCAGCCAAGCGGGGGAACCCTCTAATTCACCCCTCCACTTT.